Shown below are 10 T cell receptor beta chains from a single sample sequenced in a study of sequential checkpoint blockade in melanoma. Treatment given: randomized to nivolumab then ipilimumab (arm A) or the reverse (arm B). TCRdb's copy holds only in-frame clones and misses some; the assay was immunoSEQ multiplex PCR. The table records about 18,000 clones, roughly 73% of them present only once. Sequenced material: tumor tissue (inferred from file names), taken from a patient given nivolumab and ipilimumab in sequence. These receptor sequences come from a human donor with melanoma.

The CDR3 loop is CASSFLTTDTQYF. Written as DNA, the CDR3 is TGTGCCAGCAGTTTTCTCACTACAGATACGCAGTATTTT. The V call is TRBV6-8, the J call TRBJ2-3; D not certain. The CDR3 is made up of 13 amino acids. Between the trimmed V and J ends, which lost 4 bases and 3 bases, there was a span of 8 bases. The V gene's germline CDR1 is MNHGY and CDR2 SAAAGT.

This clone was seen a handful of times. V and J are TRBV28 and TRBJ2-5; 10 bases are a match to TRBD1. The J segment lost 5 bases and the V segment lost 2 bases, leaving 5 bases of the junction unmatched. The CDR3 has 15 amino acids. The germline gives CDR1 MDHEN, CDR2 SYDVKM. The CDR3 DNA reads TGTGCCAGCAGTTTAGGACAGGGGGTGTGGGAGACCCAGTACTTC. This sequence encodes CASSLGQGVWETQYF.

The rearrangement uses TRBV13 and TRBJ1-1, with D hard to call. V was cut by 6 bases and J by 1 base, with 15 bases left in between. Per the germline V gene, CDR1 is PRHDT and CDR2 is FYEKMQ (reference sequence). The CDR3 is made up of 15 amino acids. CDR3 sequence (DNA): TGTGCCAGCAGTGCGGTGGGAGGGAGGAACACTGAAGCTTTCTTT. Protein sequence: CASSAVGGRNTEAFF.

The CDR3 sequence is CASSEALPSYNEQFF. The CDR3 DNA is TGTGCCAGCAGTGAAGCGCTTCCTTCTTACAATGAGCAGTTCTTC. V gene TRBV9 combines with J gene TRBJ2-1; D gene ambiguous. Germline values: CDR1 SGDLS, CDR2 YYNGEE. The ends were cut back, 5 bases at V and 4 bases at J, with 16 bases in the middle. This CDR3 comprises 15 residues.

This chain uses TRBV7-1 with TRBJ2-3; 12 bases are a match to TRBD1. TRBV7-1 is marked as an open reading frame, function uncertain. Trimming removed 5 bases from V and 5 bases from J; junction bases left unmatched: 8. This CDR3 has 16 residues. DNA of the CDR3: TGTGCCAGCAGCCCCCGGGGGACAGGGGGCAGAGATACGCAGTATTTT. It encodes CASSPRGTGGRDTQYF.

This chain joins TRBV25-1 and TRBJ2-5; 8 bases fit TRBD2. Per germline, CDR1 MGHDK and CDR2 SYGVNS. The CDR3 extends over 15 amino acids. Trimming cost V 5 bases and J 4 bases; bases outside gene matches: 9. CDR3 sequence: CASSLGAGARETQYF. CDR3 DNA sequence: TGTGCCAGCAGTCTGGGAGCGGGAGCGAGAGAGACCCAGTACTTC.

The chain joins TRBV12-5 to TRBJ1-1, with TRBD1 as a possible D gene (6 bases). Germline CDR1 reads LGHNT; CDR2 reads FRNRAP. This CDR3 has 14 residues. This CDR3 is CASRGGPMNTEAFF. The CDR3, as DNA: TGTGCCAGCCGCGGGGGCCCGATGAACACTGAAGCTTTCTTT.

This rearrangement joins TRBV29-1 to TRBJ2-1; 8 bases align to TRBD2. The V segment lost 0 bases and the J segment 7 bases; nucleotides outside the gene matches: 8. This CDR3 spans 15 amino acids. Germline V gives CDR1 SQVTM, CDR2 ANQGSEA. The CDR3 spells CSVEDSGLAFNEQFF. The CDR3 DNA is TGCAGCGTTGAAGACTCCGGACTAGCATTTAATGAGCAGTTCTTC.

The chain combines TRBV28 with TRBJ2-1, with D possibly TRBD2 on 5 matching bases. The germline V gene has CDR1 MDHEN and CDR2 SYDVKM. V was pared by 3 bases and J by 7 bases, with 22 bases between. CDR3 size: 17 residues. CDR3 in DNA: TGTGCCAGCAGTTTGGTCCGGCGAGCCTCTGGACTGAATGAGCAGTTCTTC. Translated, it gives CASSLVRRASGLNEQFF.

The gene calls are TRBV28 and TRBJ2-7, with 12 bases aligning to TRBD2. CDR3 length: 18 residues. Germline V gene data show CDR1 as MDHEN and CDR2 as SYDVKM. Germline trimming cut 4 bases from V and 0 bases from J; bases unmatched to any gene: 10. This chain's CDR3 is CASSSQTSGRAFSYEQYF. The CDR3 DNA follows: TGTGCCAGCAGTTCCCAGACTAGCGGGAGAGCATTCTCCTACGAGCAGTACTTC. The whole variable domain, filled in from reference TRBV28 and TRBJ2-7, reads DVKVTQSSRYLVKRTGEKVFLECVQDMDHENMFWYRQDPGLGLRLIYFSYDVKMKEKGDIPEGYSVSREKKERFSLILESASTNQTSMYLCASSSQTSGRAFSYEQYFGPGTRLTVT.